This T cell receptor beta chain was identified during a study of T cells in women clearing cervical HPV infection. Across the whole study: Blood came at first lesion visit for cases, post-clearance for controls.

All donors had a single incident cervical HPV16 infection, not prevalent. Dot-blot hybridization genotyped cervical HPV amplified with MY09/MY11 PCR. Measured with immunoSEQ multiplex PCR; TCRdb has only the in-frame clones, and not every one. This repertoire includes around 46,000 clones. This TCR was sampled from a woman aged 18 to 75 with a cervical HPV16 infection that either progressed to CIN3+ or cleared (not recorded which). The sample taken for sequencing was blood buffy coat.

Partial CDR3 DNA: TGTGCCAGCAGCCTAAATACAGGGAGGCCC. Amino acids: CASSLNTGRP. Given in full, the CDR3 is CASSLNTGRPQHF. The rearrangement uses TRBV7-9 and TRBJ1-5; possibly TRBD1 for D (6 bases). Read coverage stops 3 residues before the CDR3 terminus; the germline J gene supplies the remainder. The V gene lost 5 bases and the J gene lost 9 bases, with 14 bases spanning the gap. Germline V gene data show CDR1 as SEHNR and CDR2 as FQNEAQ (reference sequence). The length of the CDR3 is 13 residues.